The 5 T cell receptor beta chains in this list originate from one sample, sequenced in a study of T cell responses to AZD1222 COVID-19 vaccine. Produced via immunoSEQ multiplex PCR; TCRdb's table is partial and in-frame only. The profile shows 190,000 or so clones, 70% to 90% of them singletons. The specimen comprised peripheral blood, sampled 28 days after the second AZD1222 dose. These receptors all come from an adult who received the AZD1222 COVID-19 vaccine.

V gene TRBV4-3 combines with J gene TRBJ1-5, with a weak D call TRBD1 (5 bases). Germline V gene lookup returns CDR1 LGHNA and CDR2 YSLEER. The CDR3 sequence is 15 residues long. Trimming cost V 0 bases and J 5 bases, with 11 bases left between them. This chain's CDR3 is CASSQDRGVDQPQHF. The CDR3 nucleotides read TGCGCCAGCAGCCAAGATCGGGGCGTCGATCAGCCCCAGCATTTT.

The chain has TRBV6-5 and TRBJ2-7; possible D gene TRBD2, 6 bases. The V gene's germline CDR1 is MNHEY and CDR2 SVGAGI. Deletions cut 0 bases from V and 5 bases from J, with 17 bases between. The CDR3 contains 16 residues. The CDR3 DNA follows: TGTGCCAGCAGTTACTCGAGCGGGTTGGGGGTCGACGAGCAGTACTTC. Its protein is CASSYSSGLGVDEQYF.

This clone was recorded only once. The V and J genes are TRBV5-1 and TRBJ1-4; the D is unclear. This CDR3 spans 14 amino acids. Trimming removed 4 bases from V and 0 bases from J, with 7 bases in between. CDR1 is SGHRS and CDR2 is YFSETQ in the germline V gene. CDR3 bases: TGCGCCAGCAGCCCGGATGCAACTAATGAAAAACTGTTTTTT. Amino acid sequence: CASSPDATNEKLFF.

The CDR3 sequence is CASSRDRDENTIYF. Here the CDR3 DNA reads TGTGCCAGCAGCCGGGACAGGGATGAAAACACCATATATTTT. The rearrangement joins TRBV3-1 (or the pseudogene TRBV3-2) to TRBJ1-3; 9 positions match TRBD1. The CDR3 covers 14 residues. CDR1 and CDR2 from the germline V gene are LGHDT and YNNKEL (reference sequence). V dropped 4 bases and J dropped 6; count of bases not matched to a gene: 4.

The chain combines TRBV7-2 with TRBJ2-5, with 8 bases that match TRBD1. V was clipped by 1 base and J by 4 bases; unmatched bases: 14. This CDR3 comprises 18 residues. Germline V gene sequence: CDR1 SGHTA, CDR2 FQGNSA. In DNA, the CDR3 is TGTGCCAGCAGCTTAGGGCCCAGACAGGGGTCGAGAGTAGAGACCCAGTACTTC. Translated, it gives CASSLGPRQGSRVETQYF.